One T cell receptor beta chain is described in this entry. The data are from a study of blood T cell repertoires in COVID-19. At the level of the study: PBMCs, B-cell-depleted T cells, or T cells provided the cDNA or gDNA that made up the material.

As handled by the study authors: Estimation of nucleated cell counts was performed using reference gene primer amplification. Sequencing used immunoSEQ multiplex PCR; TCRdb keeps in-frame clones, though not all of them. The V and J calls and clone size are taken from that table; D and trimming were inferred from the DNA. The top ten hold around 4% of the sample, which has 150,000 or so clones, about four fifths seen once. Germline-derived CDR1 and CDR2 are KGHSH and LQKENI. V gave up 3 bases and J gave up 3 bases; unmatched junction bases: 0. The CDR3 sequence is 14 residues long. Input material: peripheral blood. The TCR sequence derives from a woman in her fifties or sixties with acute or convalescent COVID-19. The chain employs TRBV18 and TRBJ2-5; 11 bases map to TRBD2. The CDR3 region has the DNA TGTGCCAGCTCACCGGGACTAGCGGAAGAGACCCAGTACTTC. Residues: CASSPGLAEETQYF.